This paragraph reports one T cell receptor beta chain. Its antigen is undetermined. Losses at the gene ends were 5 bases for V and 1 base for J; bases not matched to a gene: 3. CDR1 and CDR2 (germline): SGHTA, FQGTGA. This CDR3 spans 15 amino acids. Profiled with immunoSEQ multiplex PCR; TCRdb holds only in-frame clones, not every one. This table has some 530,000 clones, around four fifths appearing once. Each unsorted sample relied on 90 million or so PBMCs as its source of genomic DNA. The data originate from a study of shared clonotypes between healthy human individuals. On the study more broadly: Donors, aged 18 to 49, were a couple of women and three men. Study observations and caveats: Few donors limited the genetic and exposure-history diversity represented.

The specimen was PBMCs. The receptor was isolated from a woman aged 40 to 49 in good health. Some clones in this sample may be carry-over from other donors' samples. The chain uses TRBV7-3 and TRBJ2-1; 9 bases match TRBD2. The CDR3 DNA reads TGTGCCAGCAGCCCTAGCGGGAATTCCTACAATGAGCAGTTCTTC. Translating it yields CASSPSGNSYNEQFF.